This T cell receptor beta chain is drawn from a study of T cell responses to AZD1222 COVID-19 vaccine. CDR1 SGHAT and CDR2 FQNNGV come from the germline V gene. The CDR3 is 12 residues long. Trimming shortened V by 5 bases and J by 0 bases, and 4 bases separated the two germline ends. Generated by immunoSEQ multiplex PCR, the TCRdb table keeps only in-frame clones and is missing some. The sample holds around 150,000 clones, about 90% seen once. The rearrangement uses TRBV11-2 and TRBJ2-5; D is unclear. This specimen was peripheral blood, taken 28 days after the second AZD1222 dose. The origin of this receptor is an adult who received the AZD1222 COVID-19 vaccine. The CDR3 loop is CASSTYQETQYF. The CDR3 bases are TGTGCCAGCAGCACGTACCAAGAGACCCAGTACTTC.